These 10 T cell receptor beta chains came from one sample sequenced in a study of cytomegalovirus exposure and HLA in healthy donors. The PCR made use of 60 Vbeta and 13 Jbeta primers. Only in-frame clones appear in the TCRdb table, and some are missing; sequencing was by immunoSEQ multiplex PCR. Of a few hundred thousand clones listed, more than 55% are singletons. The sample was PBMCs. The receptors stem from a female donor in good health and CMV-seronegative.

The rearrangement joins TRBV7-8 to TRBJ2-7; the D gene is possibly TRBD1 (5 bases). Germline V lookup: CDR1 SGHVS, CDR2 FQNEAQ. Trimming stripped 1 base from V and 3 bases from J, with 13 bases between. The CDR3 spans 15 residues. The CDR3 DNA follows: TGTGCCAGCAGCTTAGAGGGGTCTTCCAACTACGAGCAGTACTTC. Translation gives CASSLEGSSNYEQYF.

The chain links TRBV4-1 to TRBJ1-2; TRBD1 agrees at 7 bases. V lost 4 bases to trimming and J lost 3 bases; unmatched junction nucleotides: 8. Germline CDR1 reads MGHRA; CDR2 reads YSYEKL. The length of the CDR3 is 15 residues. CDR3 loop: CASSPGTVIYYGYTF. The DNA of the CDR3 is TGCGCCAGCAGCCCCGGGACAGTCATCTACTATGGCTACACCTTC.

The chain has TRBV5-6 and TRBJ2-1; 7 nucleotides line up with TRBD2. After removal of 2 bases from V and 6 bases from J, the junction contained 8 bases not matched to a gene. The length of the CDR3 is 15 residues. In germline, CDR1 is SGHDT, CDR2 YYEEEE. The CDR3: CASSLIAGPLNEQFF. CDR3 nucleotides: TGTGCCAGCAGCTTAATAGCGGGCCCTCTCAATGAGCAGTTCTTC.

The CDR3 DNA follows: TGTGCCAGCAGGTTTACGGGCGGGGGGTACAATGAGCAGTTCTTC. Amino acid sequence: CASRFTGGGYNEQFF. The chain links TRBV7-2 to TRBJ2-1; TRBD2 matches at 8 bases. CDR3 length equals 15 residues. Germline lookup yields CDR1 SGHTA and CDR2 FQGNSA. Trimming took 6 bases from V and 4 from J; bases not matched to a gene: 8.

The chain has TRBV18 and TRBJ1-2; D not resolved. Germline loops: CDR1 KGHSH, CDR2 LQKENI. The CDR3 is 14 amino acids. V lost 3 bases and J lost 8, with 16 bases in between. CDR3: CASSPADQTMGYTF. In nucleotides, the CDR3 is TGTGCCAGCTCACCGGCGGATCAGACTATGGGCTACACCTTC.

The V and J genes are TRBV4-1 and TRBJ2-7; TRBD1 matches 12 bases. V was pared by 4 bases and J by 4 bases, with 5 bases of the junction left unmatched. The CDR3 is 15 residues long. Looked up from germline, CDR1 is MGHRA and CDR2 is YSYEKL. This chain's CDR3 is CASSPLGQGAYEQYF. The CDR3 bases are TGCGCCAGCAGCCCCCTGGGACAGGGGGCTTACGAGCAGTACTTC.

V usage is TRBV6-5 and J usage is TRBJ2-1; tentatively, D is TRBD1 (5 bases). Per germline, CDR1 MNHEY and CDR2 SVGAGI. This CDR3 comprises 16 residues. Trimming took 2 bases from V and 0 from J, leaving 11 bases between them. The CDR3 here is CASSYLRVGSYNEQFF. As DNA, the CDR3 is TGTGCCAGCAGTTACCTCAGGGTAGGCTCCTACAATGAGCAGTTCTTC.

This clone has only one observation. The chain uses TRBV30 and TRBJ1-2; 7 bases are a match to TRBD1. The CDR3 consists of 14 residues. Germline V gives CDR1 GTSNPN, CDR2 SVGIG (reference sequence). V lost 3 bases and J lost 3; bases outside the gene matches: 7. The CDR3 region is CAWSLDRTYYGYTF. The CDR3 bases are TGTGCCTGGAGCTTGGACAGGACCTACTATGGCTACACCTTC.

The chain employs TRBV15 and TRBJ2-1, with 8 bases fitting TRBD1. Losses at the gene ends were 0 bases for V and 1 base for J; bases not matched to a gene: 2. CDR1 and CDR2 from the germline V gene are LNHNV and YYDKDF (reference sequence). The CDR3 contains 16 residues. The CDR3 bases are TGTGCCACCAGCAGAGATTGGGACAGGTCCTACAATGAGCAGTTCTTC. Amino acid sequence: CATSRDWDRSYNEQFF.

V usage is TRBV5-4 and J usage is TRBJ2-1; 14 nucleotides line up with TRBD2. The CDR3 runs to 17 residues. Unmatched junction bases numbered 6, after V lost 4 bases and J lost 3 bases. CDR1 is SGHNT and CDR2 is YYREEE in the germline V gene (reference sequence). This CDR3 is CASSGGLAGGGYNEQFF. The CDR3 DNA sequence: TGTGCCAGCAGCGGCGGACTAGCGGGAGGTGGCTACAATGAGCAGTTCTTC.